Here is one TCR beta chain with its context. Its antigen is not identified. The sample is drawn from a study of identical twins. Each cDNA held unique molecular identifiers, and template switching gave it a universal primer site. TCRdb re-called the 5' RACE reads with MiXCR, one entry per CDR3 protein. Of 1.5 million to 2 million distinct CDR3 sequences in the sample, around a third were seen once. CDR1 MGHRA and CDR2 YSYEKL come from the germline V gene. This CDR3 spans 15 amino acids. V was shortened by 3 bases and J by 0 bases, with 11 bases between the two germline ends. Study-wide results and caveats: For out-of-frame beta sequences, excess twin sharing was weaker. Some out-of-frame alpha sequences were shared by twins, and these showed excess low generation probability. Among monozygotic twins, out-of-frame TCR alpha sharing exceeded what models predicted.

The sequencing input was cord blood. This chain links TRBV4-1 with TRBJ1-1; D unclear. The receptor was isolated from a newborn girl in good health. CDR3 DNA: TGCGCCAGCAGCCAGCTTCATACAGTGAACACTGAAGCTTTCTTT. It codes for CASSQLHTVNTEAFF.